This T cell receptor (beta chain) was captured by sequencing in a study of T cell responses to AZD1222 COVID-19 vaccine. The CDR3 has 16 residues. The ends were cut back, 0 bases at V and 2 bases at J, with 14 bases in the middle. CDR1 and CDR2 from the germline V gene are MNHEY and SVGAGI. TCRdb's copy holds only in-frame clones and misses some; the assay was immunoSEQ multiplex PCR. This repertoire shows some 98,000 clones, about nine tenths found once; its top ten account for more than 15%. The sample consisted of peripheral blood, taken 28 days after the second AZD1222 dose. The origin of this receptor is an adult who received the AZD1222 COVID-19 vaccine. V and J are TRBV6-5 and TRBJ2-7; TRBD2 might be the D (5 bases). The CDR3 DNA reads TGTGCCAGCAGTTACTCGAGCAAGACTACGACCTACGAGCAGTACTTC. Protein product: CASSYSSKTTTYEQYF.